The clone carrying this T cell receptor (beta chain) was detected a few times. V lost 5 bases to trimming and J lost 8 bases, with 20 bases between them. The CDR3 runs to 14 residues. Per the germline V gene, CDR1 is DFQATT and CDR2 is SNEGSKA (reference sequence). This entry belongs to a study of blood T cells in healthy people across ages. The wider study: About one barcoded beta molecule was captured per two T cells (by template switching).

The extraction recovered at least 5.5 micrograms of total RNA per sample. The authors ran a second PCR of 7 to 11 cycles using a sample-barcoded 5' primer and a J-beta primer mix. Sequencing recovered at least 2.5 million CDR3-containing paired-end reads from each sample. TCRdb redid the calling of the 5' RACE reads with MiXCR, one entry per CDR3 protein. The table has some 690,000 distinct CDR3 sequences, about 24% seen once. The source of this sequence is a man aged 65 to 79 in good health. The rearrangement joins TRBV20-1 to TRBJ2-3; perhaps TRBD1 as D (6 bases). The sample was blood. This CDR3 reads CSAPSGTGHLTQYF. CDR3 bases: TGCAGTGCTCCGTCGGGCACGGGACATCTTACGCAGTATTTT.